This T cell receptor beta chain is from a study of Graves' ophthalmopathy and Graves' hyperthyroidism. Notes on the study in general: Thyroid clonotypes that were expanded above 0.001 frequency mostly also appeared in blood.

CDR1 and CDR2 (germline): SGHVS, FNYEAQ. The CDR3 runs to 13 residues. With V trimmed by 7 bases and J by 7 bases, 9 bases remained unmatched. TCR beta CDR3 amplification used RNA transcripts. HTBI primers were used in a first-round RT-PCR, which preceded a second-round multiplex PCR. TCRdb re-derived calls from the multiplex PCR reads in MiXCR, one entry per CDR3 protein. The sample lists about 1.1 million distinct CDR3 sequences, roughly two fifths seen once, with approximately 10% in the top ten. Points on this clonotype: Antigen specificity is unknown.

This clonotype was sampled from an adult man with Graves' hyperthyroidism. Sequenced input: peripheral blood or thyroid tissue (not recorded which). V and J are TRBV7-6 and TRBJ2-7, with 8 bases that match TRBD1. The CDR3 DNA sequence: TGTGCCAGCAAGACAGGGGATGAAGGGGAGCAGTACTTC. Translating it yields CASKTGDEGEQYF.